This is a list of T cell receptor beta chains from one sample in a study of T-cell reconstitution after alpha-beta-depleted transplantation in children. Each CDR3 protein gets one entry after TCRdb re-called the PCR reads with MiXCR. The sample lists approximately 520,000 distinct CDR3 sequences, 11% seen once, with 14% in the top ten. The source was PBMCs, mostly from graft donor cells, collected 180 days after TCRalphabeta/CD19-depleted stem cell transplant. These receptors originate from a female patient aged 2 to 10 who had a stem cell transplant for aplastic anemia, so the T cells may come from the graft donor. Both conserved end residues are part of each CDR3. A D gene is named only where the DNA matches it firmly. Clone size is not always given. Where it is, it says once, few, many or a class for expanded clones.

d_gene,j_gene,v_gene,abundance,len,CDR3nt,CDR3aa
NA,TRBJ1-2,TRBV28,NA,14,TGTGCCAGCAGTTCAGGGTTAAGTAACTATGGCTACACCTTC,CASSSGLSNYGYTF
TRBD1,TRBJ2-7,TRBV6-2/TRBV6-3,NA,13,TGTGCCAGCACCACCGGGACAGGCTACGAGCAGTACTTC,CASTTGTGYEQYF
NA,TRBJ1-1,TRBV29-1,NA,14,TGCAGCGTTGGTAGGGGCGGAGGTGACACTGAAGCTTTCTTT,CSVGRGGGDTEAFF
TRBD1,TRBJ2-5,TRBV28,many,15,TGTGCCAGCAGTTCCCCCCCGACAGGGGAAGAGACCCAGTACTTC,CASSSPPTGEETQYF
NA,TRBJ2-3,TRBV7-8,many,15,TGTGCCAGCAGCGCCCGGGACGGTGTGACAGATACGCAGTATTTT,CASSARDGVTDTQYF
NA,TRBJ2-5,TRBV6-1,few,17,TGTGCCAGCACCAGTGTCCGTGGGACTCCCAGGGGAGAGACCCAGTACTTC,CASTSVRGTPRGETQYF
TRBD2,TRBJ2-2,TRBV6-5,NA,15,TGTGCCAGCAGCCGACTAGCGGGAGCTCCCGGGGAGCTGTTTTTT,CASSRLAGAPGELFF
NA,TRBJ2-7,TRBV5-1,many,15,TGCGCCAGCAGCTTGGGACGACGGAGCTCCTACGAGCAGTACTTC,CASSLGRRSSYEQYF
TRBD2,TRBJ2-7,TRBV5-6,few,12,TGTGCCAGCAGCTTTCCCGGGGGACTAGAGAACTTC,CASSFPGGLENF
NA,TRBJ1-5,TRBV5-4,NA,15,TGTGCCAGCAGCTTGGGGGGCAGAACCAATCAGCCCCAGCATTTT,CASSLGGRTNQPQHF
TRBD1,TRBJ2-3,TRBV5-1,few,15,TGCGCCAGCAGCCCCCGGACAGGGTGGACGAATACGCAGTATTTT,CASSPRTGWTNTQYF
NA,TRBJ1-1,TRBV12-3/TRBV12-4,many,14,TGTGCCAGCAGTTTATCCCAGGTGAACACTGAAGCTTTCTTT,CASSLSQVNTEAFF
TRBD1,TRBJ2-1,TRBV29-1,NA,16,TGCAGCGTTGAAGGGTCCAGGGGGCAGCGTTACAATGAGCAGTTCTTC,CSVEGSRGQRYNEQFF
NA,TRBJ1-6,TRBV12-3/TRBV12-4,NA,12,TGTGCCAGCAGCCATCCCGGGGGCCCCCTCCACTTT,CASSHPGGPLHF
TRBD2,TRBJ2-3,TRBV7-2,many,14,TGTGCCAGCAGCTCTCCTAGCGGGAGGGGGGCGCAGTATTTT,CASSSPSGRGAQYF
TRBD2,TRBJ2-7,TRBV29-1,few,13,TGCAGCGTTGAAGAGTCTAGCGGCTACGAGCAGTACTTC,CSVEESSGYEQYF
NA,TRBJ2-5,TRBV20-1,few,13,TGCAGTGCTGGTAGAGTAGACCAAGAGACCCAGTACTTC,CSAGRVDQETQYF
TRBD1,TRBJ1-1,TRBV5-1,NA,15,TGCGCCAGCAGCTTAACTACAGGGGCCGACACTGAAGCTTTCTTT,CASSLTTGADTEAFF
TRBD2,TRBJ2-1,TRBV20-1,NA,13,TGCAGTGCAAGGACTAGGTTCCTCGGGGAGCAGTTCTTC,CSARTRFLGEQFF
NA,TRBJ2-2,TRBV12-3/TRBV12-4,NA,14,TGTGCCAGCAGTTTCCCGGTGGACACCGGGGAGCTGTTTTTT,CASSFPVDTGELFF
NA,TRBJ1-5,TRBV12-3/TRBV12-4,NA,16,TGTGCCAGCAGTTTAGGGGGTGTAAGCGGCAATCAGCCCCAGCATTTT,CASSLGGVSGNQPQHF
TRBD2,TRBJ2-1,TRBV7-9,many,16,TGTGCCAGCAGCACTCCGGGACTAGCGGCCTACAATGAGCAGTTCTTC,CASSTPGLAAYNEQFF
NA,TRBJ2-1,TRBV20-1,NA,13,TGCAGTGCTAGAGTTCCAGGGAACAATGAGCAGTTCTTC,CSARVPGNNEQFF
NA,TRBJ2-1,TRBV5-1,NA,11,TGCGCCAGCAGCTTGGAGGCAGAGCAGTTCTTC,CASSLEAEQFF
NA,TRBJ2-1,TRBV12-3/TRBV12-4,many,11,TGTGCCAGCAGTTCCTTACGTGAGCAGTTCTTC,CASSSLREQFF
NA,TRBJ1-6,TRBV12-3/TRBV12-4,many,14,TGTGCCAGCAGTTGGAGGGGTCGCAATTCACCCCTCCACTTT,CASSWRGRNSPLHF
NA,TRBJ1-1,TRBV5-1,few,15,TGCGCCAGCAGCTCCGCCCCAGGGATCAGGACTGAAGCTTTCTTT,CASSSAPGIRTEAFF
TRBD2,TRBJ2-3,TRBV20-1,many,16,TGCAGTGCTCCGAACCTAGCGGGAGGACTCACAGATACGCAGTATTTT,CSAPNLAGGLTDTQYF
NA,TRBJ2-1,TRBV29-1,few,14,TGCAGCCTCGGGTGGGGGGGCAATTTCTATGAGCAGTTCTTC,CSLGWGGNFYEQFF